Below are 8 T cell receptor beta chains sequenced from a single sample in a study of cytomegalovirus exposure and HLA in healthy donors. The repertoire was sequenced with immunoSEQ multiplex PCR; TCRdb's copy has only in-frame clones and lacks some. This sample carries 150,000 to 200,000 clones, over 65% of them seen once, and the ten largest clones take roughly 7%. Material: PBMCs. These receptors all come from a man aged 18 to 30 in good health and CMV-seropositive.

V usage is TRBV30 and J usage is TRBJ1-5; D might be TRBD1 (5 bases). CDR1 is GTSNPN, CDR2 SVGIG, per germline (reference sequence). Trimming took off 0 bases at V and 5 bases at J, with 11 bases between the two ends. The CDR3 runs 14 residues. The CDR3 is CAWSVGRAYQPQHF. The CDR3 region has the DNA TGTGCCTGGAGTGTAGGCAGGGCGTATCAGCCCCAGCATTTT.

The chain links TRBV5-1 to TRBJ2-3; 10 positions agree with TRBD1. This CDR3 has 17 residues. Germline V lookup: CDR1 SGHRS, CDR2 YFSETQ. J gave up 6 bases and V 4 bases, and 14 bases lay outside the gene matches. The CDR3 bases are TGCGCCAGCAGCCCAAATCCGGGACAGGGGAGCCGGGATACGCAGTATTTT. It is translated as CASSPNPGQGSRDTQYF. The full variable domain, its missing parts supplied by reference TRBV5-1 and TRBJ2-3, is KAGVTQTPRYLIKTRGQQVTLSCSPISGHRSVSWYQQTPGQGLQFLFEYFSETQRNKGNFPGRFSGRQFSNSRSEMNVSTLELGDSALYLCASSPNPGQGSRDTQYFGPGTRLTVL.

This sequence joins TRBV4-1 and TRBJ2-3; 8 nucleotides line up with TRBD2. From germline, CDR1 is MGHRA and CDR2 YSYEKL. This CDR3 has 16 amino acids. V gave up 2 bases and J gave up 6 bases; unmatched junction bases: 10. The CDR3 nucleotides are TGCGCCAGCAGCCAATTGGCTAGCGGGTGGGGGGATACGCAGTATTTT. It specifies CASSQLASGWGDTQYF.

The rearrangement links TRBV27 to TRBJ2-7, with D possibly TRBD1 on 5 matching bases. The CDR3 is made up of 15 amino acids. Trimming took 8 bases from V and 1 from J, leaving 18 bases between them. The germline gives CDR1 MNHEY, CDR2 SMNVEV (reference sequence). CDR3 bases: TGTGCCAGCGCTCAGGGTACGAGGCTTTCCTACGAGCAGTACTTC. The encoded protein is CASAQGTRLSYEQYF.

The chain's CDR3 is CASSEGQGAREQYF. The CDR3 bases are TGTGCCAGCAGTGAGGGCCAGGGGGCTCGCGAGCAGTACTTC. V is TRBV2 and J is TRBJ2-7; 8 bases map to TRBD1. The CDR3 is 14 residues long. The V segment lost 3 bases and the J segment 6 bases; nucleotides outside the gene matches: 7. Germline values: CDR1 SNHLY, CDR2 FYNNEI.

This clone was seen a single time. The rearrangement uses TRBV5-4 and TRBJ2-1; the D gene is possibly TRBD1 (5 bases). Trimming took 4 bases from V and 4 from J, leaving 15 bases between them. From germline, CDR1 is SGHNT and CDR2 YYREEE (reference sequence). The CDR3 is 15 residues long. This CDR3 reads CASSQQTDRYNEQFF. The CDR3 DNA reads TGTGCCAGCAGCCAACAGACAGACCGTTACAATGAGCAGTTCTTC.

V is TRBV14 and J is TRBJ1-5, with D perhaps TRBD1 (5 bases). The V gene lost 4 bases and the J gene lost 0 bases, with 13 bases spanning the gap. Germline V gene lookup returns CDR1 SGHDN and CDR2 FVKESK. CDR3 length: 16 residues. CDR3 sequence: CASSREAGNSNQPQHF. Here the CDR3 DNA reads TGTGCCAGCAGCCGGGAGGCAGGGAATAGCAATCAGCCCCAGCATTTT.

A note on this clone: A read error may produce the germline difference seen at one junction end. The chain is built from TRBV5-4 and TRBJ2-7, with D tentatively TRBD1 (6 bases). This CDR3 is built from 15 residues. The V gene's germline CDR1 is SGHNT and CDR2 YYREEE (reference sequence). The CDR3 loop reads CASSQDRGQPYEQYF. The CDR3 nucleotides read TGCGCCAGCAGCCAAGATCGCGGACAGCCGTACGAGCAGTACTTC.